This is a list of T cell receptor beta chains from one sample in a study of identical twins. TCRdb reprocessed the 5' RACE reads with MiXCR, giving one entry per CDR3 protein. This repertoire shows fewer than 500,000 distinct CDR3 sequences, roughly 24% found once; its top ten account for about 2.7%. The same sample was also studied in work on T cells expressing NK-cell markers.

Sequencing was done on a sample of CD4+ T cells sorted from blood. These receptors came from a woman under 30 in good health. The CDR3 runs from the conserved cysteine through the conserved F or W. The order of the fields is CDR3 protein, CDR3 DNA, V gene, J gene, D gene, clone size. D genes are given only for firm matches. Expanded clones get a size class; other rows say once, few or many, or leave the size out.

CASSWVHTEAFF	TGTGCCAGCAGCTGGGTGCACACTGAAGCTTTCTTT	TRBV7-9	TRBJ1-1	.	few
CASSYATGGSYNSPLHF	TGTGCCAGCAGTTACGCCACAGGAGGCTCCTATAATTCACCCCTCCACTTT	TRBV6-2/TRBV6-3	TRBJ1-6	.	few
CASSRQANTEAFF	TGTGCCAGCAGTCGACAGGCAAACACTGAAGCTTTCTTT	TRBV12-3/TRBV12-4	TRBJ1-1	.	many
CASSQGGGRGKGADTQYF	TGCGCCAGCAGCCAAGGGGGGGGGCGGGGGAAAGGCGCAGATACGCAGTATTTT	TRBV4-1	TRBJ2-3	.	.
CASLRDSNQPQHF	TGTGCCAGCCTTCGGGACAGCAATCAGCCCCAGCATTTT	TRBV2	TRBJ1-5	.	.
CATRGMTDTQYF	TGTGCCACCAGGGGAATGACAGATACGCAGTATTTT	TRBV24-1	TRBJ2-3	.	.
CASSLRGAGVGANVLTF	TGTGCCAGCAGCTTAAGGGGGGCTGGGGTTGGGGCCAACGTCCTGACTTTC	TRBV11-2	TRBJ2-6	.	.
CASGRDSTDTQYF	TGTGCCAGCGGCCGGGACAGCACAGATACGCAGTATTTT	TRBV11-3	TRBJ2-3	.	few
CASSLQGTSEAFF	TGTGCCAGCAGCTTACAGGGTACTAGTGAAGCTTTCTTT	TRBV11-3	TRBJ1-1	.	.
CASSPSTGFAEAFF	TGTGCCAGCAGCCCGTCGACAGGGTTCGCTGAAGCTTTCTTT	TRBV7-9	TRBJ1-1	TRBD1	.
CASNKQGPHLEAFF	TGTGCCAGCAACAAACAGGGGCCGCATCTTGAAGCTTTCTTT	TRBV6-1	TRBJ1-1	TRBD1	.
CASVDPSSYNEQFF	TGCGCCAGCGTGGACCCCAGCTCCTACAATGAGCAGTTCTTC	TRBV5-1	TRBJ2-1	.	.
CASSYSSGTAYEQYF	TGTGCCAGCAGTTACAGCTCCGGGACTGCCTACGAGCAGTACTTC	TRBV6-5	TRBJ2-7	.	few
CASSGTGANVLTF	TGTGCCAGCAGCGGGACTGGGGCCAACGTCCTGACTTTC	TRBV9	TRBJ2-6	.	.